The clone carrying this TCR beta chain has more than one count but fewer than ten. Its specificity is not known. Cells sorted as Tregs were CD4+, CD25+ and CD127-/low. Constant-region reverse primers amplified full-length variable regions, followed by semi-nested Nested Universal Primer A PCR. TCRdb re-called the 5' RACE reads through MiXCR, storing one row per CDR3 protein. Of fewer than 12,000 distinct CDR3 sequences listed, 15% to 20% are singletons. Study observations and caveats: Greatest tumor Treg TCR overlap was with tumor naive CD4+ cells.

J gave up 2 bases and V 3 bases, and 8 bases lay outside the gene matches. Germline V lookup: CDR1 DFQATT, CDR2 SNEGSKA (reference sequence). The CDR3 is 15 amino acids. This clonotype was sampled from a female donor with breast cancer. This chain connects TRBV20-1 to TRBJ1-2; 8 nucleotides agree with TRBD1. Sequenced input: Tregs sorted from a lymph node. The CDR3 loop is CSARGGQGGNYGYTF. As DNA, the CDR3 is TGCAGTGCTAGGGGAGGACAGGGAGGGAACTATGGCTACACCTTC.